This TCR beta chain was captured by sequencing in a study of identical twins. Study-level points and caveats: A lower insertion count was a feature of abundant cord blood beta clonotypes, with no such feature in memory repertoires.

This clonotype came up a few times. Its antigen is not identified. Per the germline V gene, CDR1 is SNHLY and CDR2 is FYNNEI. V was clipped by 0 bases and J by 8 bases, with 16 bases between them. The CDR3 length is 15 residues. One entry per CDR3 protein results from TCRdb running MiXCR on the 5' RACE reads. The sample consists of 450,000 or so distinct CDR3 sequences, about 18% of them appearing once. V is TRBV2 and J is TRBJ1-2, with a possible D match to TRBD1 (5 bases). Sequenced material: naive T cells sorted from blood. The TCR comes from a man aged 50 or older in good health. CDR3 nucleotide sequence: TGTGCCAGCAGTGAAGCATTACTCAGGGCTCGGGGCTACACCTTC. Residues: CASSEALLRARGYTF.